This T cell receptor (beta chain) was captured in a study of T cell repertoires in cytomegalovirus infection. Findings and caveats of the study: Summed frequency of public TCR beta families distinguished CMV carriers with the relevant HLA. What dominated the ex vivo response were HLA-C-restricted CMV-specific TCR beta clonotypes.

TCRdb re-analysed the reads in MiXCR, keeping a single row per CDR3 protein. This table holds hundreds of thousands of distinct CDR3 sequences, approximately 32% found once. This CDR3 has 16 amino acids. The V end was cut by 5 bases, the J end by 6 bases, with 19 bases between. Germline assignment: CDR1 LNHNV and CDR2 YYDKDF (reference sequence). This clonotype has only a few counts. Its target is not known. This sequence joins TRBV15 and TRBJ1-4; maybe TRBD1 (6 bases). Sequenced material: cultured CD8+ T cells from PBMCs, taken from culture after CMV antigen stimulation. This clonotype was obtained from a human donor in good health (CMV status not recorded). Some clones in this sample may be carry-over from other donors' samples. This chain's CDR3 is CATSEAQAPGDEKLFF. In DNA form, the CDR3 reads TGTGCCACCAGCGAAGCCCAAGCCCCAGGGGATGAAAAACTGTTTTTT.